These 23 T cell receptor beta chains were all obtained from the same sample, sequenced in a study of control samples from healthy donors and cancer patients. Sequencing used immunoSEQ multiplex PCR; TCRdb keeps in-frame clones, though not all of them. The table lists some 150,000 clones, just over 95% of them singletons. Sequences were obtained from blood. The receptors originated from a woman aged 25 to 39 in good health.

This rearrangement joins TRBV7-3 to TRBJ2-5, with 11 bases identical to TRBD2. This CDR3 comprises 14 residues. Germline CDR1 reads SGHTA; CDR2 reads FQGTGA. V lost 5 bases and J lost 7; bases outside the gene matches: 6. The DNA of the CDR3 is TGTGCCAGCAGCCAGGGGGGACTAGCGGCGACCCAGTACTTC. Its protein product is CASSQGGLAATQYF.

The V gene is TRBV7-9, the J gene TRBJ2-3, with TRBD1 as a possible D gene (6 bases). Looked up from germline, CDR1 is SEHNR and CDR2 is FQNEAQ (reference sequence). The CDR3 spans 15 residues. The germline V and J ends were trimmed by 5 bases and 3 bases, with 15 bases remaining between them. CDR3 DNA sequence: TGTGCCAGCAGCCCAGAGGGGGTAAGGACAGATACGCAGTATTTT. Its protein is CASSPEGVRTDTQYF.

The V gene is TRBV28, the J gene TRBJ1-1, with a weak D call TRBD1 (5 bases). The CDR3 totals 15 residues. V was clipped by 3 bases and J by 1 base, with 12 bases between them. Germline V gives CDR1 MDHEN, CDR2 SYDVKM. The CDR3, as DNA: TGTGCCAGCAGTTTTTGGAGAACAGGGAACACTGAAGCTTTCTTT. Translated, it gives CASSFWRTGNTEAFF.

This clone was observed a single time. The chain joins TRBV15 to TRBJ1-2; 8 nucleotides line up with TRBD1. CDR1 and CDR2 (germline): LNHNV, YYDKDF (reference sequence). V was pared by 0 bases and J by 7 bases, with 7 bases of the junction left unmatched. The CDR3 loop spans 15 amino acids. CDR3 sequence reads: CATSRDLAGGIGYTF. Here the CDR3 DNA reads TGTGCCACCAGCAGAGATCTGGCAGGGGGCATTGGCTACACCTTC. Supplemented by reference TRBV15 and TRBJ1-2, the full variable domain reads DAMVIQNPRYQVTQFGKPVTLSCSQTLNHNVMYWYQQKSSQAPKLLFHYYDKDFNNEADTPDNFQSRRPNTSFCFLDIRSPGLGDTAMYLCATSRDLAGGIGYTFGSGTRLTVV.

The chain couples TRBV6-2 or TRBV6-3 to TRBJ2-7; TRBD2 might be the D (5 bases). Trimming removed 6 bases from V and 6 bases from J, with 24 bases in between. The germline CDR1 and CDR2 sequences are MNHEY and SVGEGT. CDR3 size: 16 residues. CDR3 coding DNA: TGTGCCAGCAGCTCCCAAGGACTGGGCTTACGTGGCGAGCAGTACTTC. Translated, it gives CASSSQGLGLRGEQYF.

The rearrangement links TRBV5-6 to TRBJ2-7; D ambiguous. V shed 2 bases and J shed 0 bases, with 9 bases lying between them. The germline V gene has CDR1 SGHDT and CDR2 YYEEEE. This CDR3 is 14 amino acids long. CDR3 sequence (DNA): TGTGCCAGCAGCTTACCTACGGGCTCCTACGAGCAGTACTTC. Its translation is CASSLPTGSYEQYF.

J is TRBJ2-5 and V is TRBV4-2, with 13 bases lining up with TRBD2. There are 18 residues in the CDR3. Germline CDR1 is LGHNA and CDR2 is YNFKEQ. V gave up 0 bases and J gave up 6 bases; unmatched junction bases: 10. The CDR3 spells CASSQERLAGGPYQTQYF. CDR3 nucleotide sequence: TGTGCCAGCAGCCAAGAGAGACTAGCGGGAGGACCTTACCAGACCCAGTACTTC.

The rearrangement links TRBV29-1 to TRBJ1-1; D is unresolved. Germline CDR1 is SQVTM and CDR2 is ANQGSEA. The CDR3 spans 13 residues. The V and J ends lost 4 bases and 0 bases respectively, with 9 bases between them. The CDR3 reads CSVAWTVNTEAFF. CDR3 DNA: TGCAGCGTTGCTTGGACGGTGAACACTGAAGCTTTCTTT.

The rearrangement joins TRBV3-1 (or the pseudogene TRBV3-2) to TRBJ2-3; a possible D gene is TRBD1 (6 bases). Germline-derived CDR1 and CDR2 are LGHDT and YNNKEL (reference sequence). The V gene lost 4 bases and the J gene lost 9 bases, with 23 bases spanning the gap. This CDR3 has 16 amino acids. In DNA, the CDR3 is TGTGCCAGCAGCCCCCGGGAAGCGCATTTAAGGGGGACGCAGTATTTT. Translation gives CASSPREAHLRGTQYF.

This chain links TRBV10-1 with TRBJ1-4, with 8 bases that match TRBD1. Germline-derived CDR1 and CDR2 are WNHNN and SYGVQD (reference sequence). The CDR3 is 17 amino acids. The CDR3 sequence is CARRGTGYTATNEKLFF. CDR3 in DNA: TGCGCACGACGAGGGACAGGATATACCGCAACTAATGAAAAACTGTTTTTT.

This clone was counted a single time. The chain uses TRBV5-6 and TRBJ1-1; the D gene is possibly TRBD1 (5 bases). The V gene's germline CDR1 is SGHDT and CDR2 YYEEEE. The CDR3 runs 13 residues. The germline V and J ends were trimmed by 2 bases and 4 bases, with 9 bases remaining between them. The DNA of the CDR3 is TGTGCCAGCAGCTTCCAGGGATTCACTGAAGCTTTCTTT. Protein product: CASSFQGFTEAFF.

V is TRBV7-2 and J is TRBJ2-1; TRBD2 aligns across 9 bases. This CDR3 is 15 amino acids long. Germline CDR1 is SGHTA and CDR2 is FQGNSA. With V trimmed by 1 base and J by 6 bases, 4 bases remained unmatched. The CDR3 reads CASSLEGLATNEQFF. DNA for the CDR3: TGTGCCAGCAGCTTAGAGGGACTAGCCACCAATGAGCAGTTCTTC.

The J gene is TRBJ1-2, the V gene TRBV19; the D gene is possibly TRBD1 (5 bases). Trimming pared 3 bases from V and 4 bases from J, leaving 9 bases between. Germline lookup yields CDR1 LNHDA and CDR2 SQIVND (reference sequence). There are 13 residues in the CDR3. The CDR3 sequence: CASSIGTRYGYTF. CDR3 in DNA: TGTGCCAGTAGTATTGGGACTCGCTATGGCTACACCTTC.

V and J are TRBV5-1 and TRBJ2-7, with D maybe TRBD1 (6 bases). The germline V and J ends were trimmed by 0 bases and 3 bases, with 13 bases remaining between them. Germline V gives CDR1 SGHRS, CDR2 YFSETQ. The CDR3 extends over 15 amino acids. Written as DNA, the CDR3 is TGCGCCAGCAGCTTGGAACTGGACAGATACTACGAGCAGTACTTC. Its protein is CASSLELDRYYEQYF.

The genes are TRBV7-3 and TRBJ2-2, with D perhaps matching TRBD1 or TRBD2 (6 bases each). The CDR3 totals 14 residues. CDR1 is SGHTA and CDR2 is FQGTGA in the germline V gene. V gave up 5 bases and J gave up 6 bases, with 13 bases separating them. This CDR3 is CASSPDRRAGELFF. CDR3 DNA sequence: TGTGCCAGCAGCCCCGACAGGAGGGCCGGGGAGCTGTTTTTT.

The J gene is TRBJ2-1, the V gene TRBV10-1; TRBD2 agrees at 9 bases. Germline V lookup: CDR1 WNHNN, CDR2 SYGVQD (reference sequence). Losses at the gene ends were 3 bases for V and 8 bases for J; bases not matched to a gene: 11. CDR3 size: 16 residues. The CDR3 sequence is CASSDPASGNPDEQFF. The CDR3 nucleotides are TGCGCCAGCAGTGACCCGGCTAGCGGGAATCCCGATGAGCAGTTCTTC.

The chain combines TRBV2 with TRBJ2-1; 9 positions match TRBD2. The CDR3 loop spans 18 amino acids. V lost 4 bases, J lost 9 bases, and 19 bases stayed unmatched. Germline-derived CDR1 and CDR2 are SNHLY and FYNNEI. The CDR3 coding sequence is TGTGCCAGCAGTGTTCTGAGCGGGAGGCGCTTTCCGTCCAGTGAGCAGTTCTTC. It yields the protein CASSVLSGRRFPSSEQFF. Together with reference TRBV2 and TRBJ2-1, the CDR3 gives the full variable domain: EPEVTQTPSHQVTQMGQEVILRCVPISNHLYFYWYRQILGQKVEFLVSFYNNEISEKSEIFDDQFSVERPDGSNFTLKIRSTKLEDSAMYFCASSVLSGRRFPSSEQFFGPGTRLTVL.

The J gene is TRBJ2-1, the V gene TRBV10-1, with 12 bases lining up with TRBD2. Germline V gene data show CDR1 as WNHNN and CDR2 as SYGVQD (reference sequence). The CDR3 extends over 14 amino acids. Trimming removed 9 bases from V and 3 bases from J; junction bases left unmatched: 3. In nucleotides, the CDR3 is TGCGCCAGAGGGACTAGCGGGTGCTACAATGAGCAGTTCTTC. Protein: CARGTSGCYNEQFF.

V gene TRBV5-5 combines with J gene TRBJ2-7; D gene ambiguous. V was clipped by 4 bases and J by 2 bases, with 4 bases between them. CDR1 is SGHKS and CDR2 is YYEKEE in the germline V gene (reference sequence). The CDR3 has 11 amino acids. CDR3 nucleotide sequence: TGTGCCAGCAGCCAGCCCTACGAGCAGTACTTC. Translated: CASSQPYEQYF.

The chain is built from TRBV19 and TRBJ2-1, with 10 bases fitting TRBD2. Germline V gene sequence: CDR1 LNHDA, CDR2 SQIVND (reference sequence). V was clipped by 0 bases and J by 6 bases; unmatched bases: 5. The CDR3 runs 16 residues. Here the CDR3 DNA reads TGTGCCAGTAGTATAGAAACTAGCGGGATGGTCAATGAGCAGTTCTTC. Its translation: CASSIETSGMVNEQFF.

The CDR3 here is CASSPRGSRNEKLFF. The CDR3 DNA follows: TGTGCCAGCAGCCCCCGGGGGAGCCGGAATGAAAAACTGTTTTTT. The V and J genes are TRBV6-5 and TRBJ1-4, with D tentatively TRBD1 (5 bases). CDR3 length: 15 residues. V gave up 6 bases and J gave up 5 bases, with 16 bases separating them. In germline, CDR1 is MNHEY, CDR2 SVGAGI.

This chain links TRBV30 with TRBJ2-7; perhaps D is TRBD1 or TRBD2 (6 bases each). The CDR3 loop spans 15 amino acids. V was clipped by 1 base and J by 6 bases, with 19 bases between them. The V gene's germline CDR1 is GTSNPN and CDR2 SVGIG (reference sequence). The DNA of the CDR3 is TGTGCCTGGAGTGAAGCCCCCCATGGGGGGCCCGAGCAGTACTTC. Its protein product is CAWSEAPHGGPEQYF.

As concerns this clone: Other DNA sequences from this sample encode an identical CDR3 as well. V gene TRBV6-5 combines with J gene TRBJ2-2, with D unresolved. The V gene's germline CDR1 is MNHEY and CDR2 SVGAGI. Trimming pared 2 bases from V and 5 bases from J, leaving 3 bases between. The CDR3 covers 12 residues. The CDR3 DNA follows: TGTGCCAGCAGTTACAGGACCGGGGAGCTGTTTTTT. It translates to CASSYRTGELFF.